The rows below give T cell receptor beta chains drawn from one sample of a study of molecular identifiers for immune sequencing clone quantification. TCRdb re-derived calls from the PCR reads in MiXCR, one entry per CDR3 protein. This table holds about 100,000 distinct CDR3 sequences, roughly 38% found once. Material for sequencing was naive CD8+ T cells from blood, with Jurkat cell RNA spiked in. The origin of the receptors is a human donor in good health. Some libraries in this study had Jurkat cell RNA spiked in. Each CDR3 is given with its conserved first and last residue. The D gene is left open where the match is weak. Some rows have no size entry. The others give once, few or many, or a class for an expanded clone.

j_gene	d_gene	v_gene	abundance	CDR3nt	CDR3aa
TRBJ2-7	-	TRBV5-6	many	TGTGCCAGCAGCGGGGGACCGTCATACGAGCAGTACTTC	CASSGGPSYEQYF
TRBJ1-5	-	TRBV19	many	TGTGCCAGTAGTATAGGGGGCGGTGGCAATCAGCCCCAGCATTTT	CASSIGGGGNQPQHF
TRBJ2-7	TRBD1	TRBV28	many	TGTGCCGCCGGGACAGGGGGCTCCGAGCAGTACTTC	CAAGTGGSEQYF
TRBJ2-2	-	TRBV28	-	TGTGCCAGCAGTTTACCCCCAGAGGGTCCCGGGGAGCTGTTTTTT	CASSLPPEGPGELFF
TRBJ2-5	-	TRBV7-2	-	TGTGCCAGCAGCTTAGTGGCTCTCTCAGGGGAGACCCAGTACTTC	CASSLVALSGETQYF
TRBJ2-1	TRBD2	TRBV20-1	few	TGCAGTGCCATACACCCTAGCGGGAGCTCCTACAATGAGCAGTTCTTC	CSAIHPSGSSYNEQFF
TRBJ2-7	-	TRBV6-1	-	TGTGCCAGCAGTGAAACCTCCTACGAGCAGTACTTC	CASSETSYEQYF
TRBJ2-5	TRBD2	TRBV6-5	-	TGTGCCAGCAGTTACGCGGGAGGGCCTTCAGTGGAGACCCAGTACTTC	CASSYAGGPSVETQYF
TRBJ2-2	-	TRBV7-9	many	TGTGCCAGCAGCTTTACCACCGGGGAGCTGTTTTTT	CASSFTTGELFF
TRBJ1-5	TRBD1	TRBV20-1	many	TGCAGTGCTAGAGTTACGACAGGGGTCTCCAATCAGCCCCAGCATTTT	CSARVTTGVSNQPQHF
TRBJ2-7	-	TRBV4-1	few	TGCGCCAGCAGCCCGGACGCTTCCTGCGAGCAGTACTTC	CASSPDASCEQYF
TRBJ2-7	TRBD2	TRBV13	many	TGTGCCAGCAGCCAGGGACTAGCGGCCATCTACGAGCAGTACTTC	CASSQGLAAIYEQYF
TRBJ2-7	TRBD2	TRBV13	few	TGTGCCAGCAGCCTCCATTTAGCGGGAGGGCCGTCGGGGTCTCCGTACTTC	CASSLHLAGGPSGSPYF
TRBJ2-1	-	TRBV27	-	TGTGCCAGCAGCGGTAAGGGCACGTACAATGAGCAGTTCTTC	CASSGKGTYNEQFF
TRBJ2-3	-	TRBV6-6	few	TGTGCCAGCAGTTATGGGCTAGATACGCAGTATTTT	CASSYGLDTQYF
TRBJ2-2	-	TRBV4-3	few	TGCGCCAGCAGCCAGCTAGCAAGCACCGGGGAGCTGTTTTTT	CASSQLASTGELFF
TRBJ2-5	-	TRBV4-3	few	TGCGCCAGCAGCCAAAGTATCCTGCAAGAGACCCAGTACTTC	CASSQSILQETQYF
TRBJ1-5	-	TRBV7-9	few	TGTGCCAGCAGCTCTGACCCTAATCAGCCCCAGCATTTT	CASSSDPNQPQHF
TRBJ2-3	TRBD2	TRBV27	-	TGTGCCAGCAGTCTTTTACGCGGGAGGGCCGAGGTGGGAGATACGCAGTATTTT	CASSLLRGRAEVGDTQYF
TRBJ2-3	TRBD2	TRBV13	many	TGTGCCAGCAGCTCGGCGGGAGGGCCCGCAGATACGCAGTATTTT	CASSSAGGPADTQYF
TRBJ2-3	TRBD1	TRBV6-2/TRBV6-3	-	TGTGCCAGCAGCCCCGGGACAGGGGAGTATTTT	CASSPGTGEYF
TRBJ2-4	-	TRBV10-1	many	TGCGCCACAACCGGGTCACAGTACTTC	CATTGSQYF
TRBJ2-3	-	TRBV10-3	-	TGTGCCATCAGTGAGGGACTGGGAAACACAGATACGCAGTATTTT	CAISEGLGNTDTQYF
TRBJ2-6	TRBD1	TRBV12-3/TRBV12-4	few	TGTGCCAGCAGGAACCCCAGGACAGGCAACGTCCTGACTTTC	CASRNPRTGNVLTF
TRBJ2-5	TRBD1	TRBV7-9	-	TGTGCCAGCAGGGGACAGCCCCAAGAGACCCAGTACTTC	CASRGQPQETQYF
TRBJ1-5	-	TRBV6-6	few	TGTGTCAGCAGTTACTCGATCCGTCAGCCCCAGCATTTT	CVSSYSIRQPQHF
TRBJ2-7	TRBD2	TRBV29-1	many	TGCAGCGTTGGACTAGCGGGAGGGCCCGTCGAGCAGTACTTC	CSVGLAGGPVEQYF
TRBJ2-5	TRBD2	TRBV29-1	many	TGCAGCGTTGAAGATCTAGCTAGCGGGACACAAGAGACCCAGTACTTC	CSVEDLASGTQETQYF
TRBJ2-2	TRBD2	TRBV6-5	many	TGTGCCAGCAGACTTCCGGGACTAGGGACCGGGGAGCTGTTTTTT	CASRLPGLGTGELFF
TRBJ1-2	-	TRBV10-3	few	TGTGCCATCAGCGTCTCGGAGAGGTACTATGGCTACACCTTC	CAISVSERYYGYTF
TRBJ1-6	-	TRBV27	few	TGTGCCAGCAGTTTTTGGGGGTACTCACCCCTCCACTTT	CASSFWGYSPLHF
TRBJ1-1	-	TRBV9	-	TGTGCCAGCAGCCCAACAGGGTTCACTGAAGCTTTCTTT	CASSPTGFTEAFF
TRBJ2-7	TRBD2	TRBV5-5	many	TGTGCCAGCAGCTTGGAGGCCCTACTAGCGGGACTATACGAGCAGTACTTC	CASSLEALLAGLYEQYF
TRBJ2-1	-	TRBV5-6	many	TGTGCCAGCAGCCAGGGCCCCAGGGCGGGGTTCTTC	CASSQGPRAGFF
TRBJ2-7	-	TRBV20-1	few	TGCAGTGCTCACGCACTGGTCGTCTACGAGCAGTACTTC	CSAHALVVYEQYF
TRBJ2-7	-	TRBV28	-	TGTGCCAGCACCATTAGCGGCGACTACGAGCAGTACTTC	CASTISGDYEQYF
TRBJ2-3	-	TRBV24-1	many	TGTGCCACCAATTCGGAGGCCTCAGATACGCAGTATTTT	CATNSEASDTQYF
TRBJ2-3	TRBD2	TRBV7-2	many	TGTGCCAGCAGCTTAGTGGGAGGGCCGGGAGATACGCAGTATTTT	CASSLVGGPGDTQYF
TRBJ2-6	TRBD2	TRBV23-1	-	TGCGCCAGCAACGGGGGAGGGGCTAGGACTGGGGCCAACGTCCTGACTTTC	CASNGGGARTGANVLTF
TRBJ2-1	-	TRBV12-3/TRBV12-4	-	TGTGCCAGCACCCTAGGGCTGAGTGGCGCCTACAATGAGCAGTTCTTC	CASTLGLSGAYNEQFF
TRBJ2-7	-	TRBV27	few	TGTGCCAGCAGTTTATCACTGGGGAATTCCTACGAGCAGTACTTC	CASSLSLGNSYEQYF
TRBJ2-7	-	TRBV28	many	TGTGCCAGCAGTTCCGACAGTTACGAGCAGTACTTC	CASSSDSYEQYF
TRBJ2-6	TRBD1	TRBV5-1	-	TGCGCCAGCAGCTTATTCCCGGGACAGGGGGCGTCTGGGGCCAACGTCCTGACTTTC	CASSLFPGQGASGANVLTF
TRBJ2-2	TRBD2	TRBV27	-	TGTGCCAGTAGTTTATCTCGACTAGCGGGAGAACCCGGGGAGCTGATTTTT	CASSLSRLAGEPGELIF
TRBJ2-3	-	TRBV27	-	TGTGCCAGCAGTTTAAATCCCAGCGGGACACCTACAGATACGCAGTATTTT	CASSLNPSGTPTDTQYF
TRBJ1-5	-	TRBV5-6	many	TGTGCCAGCAGCTTGCGATATGGGGGACCCCGAGGGGTGCATCAGCCCCAGCATTTT	CASSLRYGGPRGVHQPQHF
TRBJ2-5	TRBD1	TRBV7-9	many	TGTGCCAGCAGCCCACCGGACAGGGTTGGAGAGACCCAGTACTTC	CASSPPDRVGETQYF
TRBJ1-4	-	TRBV7-9	-	TGTGCCAGCAGCTTAGGCATCGGGCCTTCCCGAGAAAAACTGTTTTTT	CASSLGIGPSREKLFF
TRBJ2-7	TRBD2	TRBV6-2/TRBV6-3	-	TGTGCCAGCATTAGCGGGGAGGAGCAGTACTTC	CASISGEEQYF
TRBJ2-7	-	TRBV27	-	TGTGTCAGCAGTCCCGGACGGAAGGAGCAGTACTTC	CVSSPGRKEQYF
TRBJ2-1	TRBD1	TRBV18	-	TGTGCCAGCGCCTACAGGGGGCAATCCTACAATGAGCAGTTCTTC	CASAYRGQSYNEQFF
TRBJ2-7	-	TRBV10-3	few	TGTGCCATCAGTGAGGCAGGAGGGGCCTACGAGCAGTACTTC	CAISEAGGAYEQYF
TRBJ2-3	TRBD2	TRBV11-2	many	TGTGCCAGCAGCGGTGAGACCGGGACTAGCAGATACACAGATACGCAGTATTTT	CASSGETGTSRYTDTQYF
TRBJ2-4	-	TRBV11-2	many	TGTGCCAGCAGCTTATATCAGGGGATACCATTAGCCAAAAACATTCAGTACTTC	CASSLYQGIPLAKNIQYF
TRBJ2-3	-	TRBV5-3	few	TGTGCCAGCAGCTTGAGGGGGTCGAGCACAGATACGCAGTATTTT	CASSLRGSSTDTQYF
TRBJ2-3	-	TRBV2	few	TGTGCCAGCAACCCCGCAGATACGCAGTATTTT	CASNPADTQYF
TRBJ2-5	-	TRBV9	many	TGTGCCAGCAGCGTCCGGGACTACCAAGAGACCCAGTACTTC	CASSVRDYQETQYF
TRBJ2-2	-	TRBV6-2/TRBV6-3	few	TGTGCCAGCAGACCCCCCGGGGCCGGGGAGCTGTTTTTT	CASRPPGAGELFF
TRBJ2-3	-	TRBV6-2/TRBV6-3	-	TGTGCCAGCACAGATTCATCGGAGGGGGATACGCAGTATTTT	CASTDSSEGDTQYF